The next 14 T cell receptor beta chains were all read from a single sample in a study. MiXCR was run by TCRdb on the RT-PCR reads, yielding one entry per CDR3 protein. The sample yields about 700,000 distinct CDR3 sequences, approximately 15% seen once. The sample was memory CD4+ T cells from blood. These receptors came from a female donor in good health, serving as a healthy control.

Many counts were recorded for this clonotype. The J gene is TRBJ1-2, the V gene TRBV4-2; D possibly corresponds to TRBD1 (5 bases). V dropped 3 bases and J dropped 8 bases, with 25 bases sitting between them. The CDR3 sequence is 17 residues long. In germline, CDR1 is LGHNA, CDR2 YNFKEQ. CDR3 residues: CASSQSGRRGAGEGYTF. CDR3 nucleotides: TGTGCCAGCAGCCAGAGTGGGCGCCGTGGGGCTGGAGAGGGCTACACCTTC.

This clonotype was seen repeatedly, ten times or more. The chain combines TRBV6-2 or TRBV6-3 with TRBJ2-5, with D unclear. This CDR3 is built from 11 residues. Per germline, CDR1 MNHEY and CDR2 SVGEGT. V was clipped by 8 bases and J by 5 bases, with 9 bases between them. The CDR3 reads CASGDRETQYF. CDR3 in DNA: TGTGCCAGCGGCGACCGTGAGACCCAGTACTTC.

The chain has TRBV28 and TRBJ2-5; D perhaps matches TRBD1 (5 bases). Per germline, CDR1 MDHEN and CDR2 SYDVKM. Trimming removed 4 bases from V and 7 bases from J, with 10 bases in between. CDR3 size: 12 residues. CDR3 bases: TGTGCCAGCAGTTCACAGGAACGGACCCAGTACTTC. It encodes CASSSQERTQYF.

Notes on this clonotype: A much larger clone is a single base away; this may be a read error. The genes are TRBV27 and TRBJ2-2; 7 bases agree with TRBD2. In germline, CDR1 is MNHEY, CDR2 SMNVEV (reference sequence). The CDR3 sequence is 17 residues long. J gave up 0 bases and V 7 bases, and 11 bases lay outside the gene matches. DNA of the CDR3: TGTGCCAGCACGCCGGGGGGAGGGAGGTCGAACACCGGGGAGCTGTTTTTT. This sequence encodes CASTPGGGRSNTGELFF.

J is TRBJ2-7 and V is TRBV12-3 or TRBV12-4; weak D call: TRBD2 (6 bases). Trimming took 9 bases from V and 4 from J, leaving 16 bases between them. The CDR3 has 13 residues. The CDR3 DNA reads TGTGCCAGTATGGCGGGACGGATTTACGAGCAGTACTTC. Protein product: CASMAGRIYEQYF.

This clonotype was seen many times. The CDR3 sequence: CSARVSEEQFF. Written as DNA, the CDR3 is TGCAGTGCTAGAGTTAGCGAGGAGCAGTTCTTC. This chain connects TRBV20-1 to TRBJ2-1; the D gene is possibly TRBD2 (5 bases). Per germline, CDR1 DFQATT and CDR2 SNEGSKA (reference sequence). The CDR3 is made up of 11 amino acids. V lost 1 base and J lost 10, with 8 bases in between.

Ten or more counts support this clonotype. This chain links TRBV7-2 with TRBJ2-1; D ambiguous. V shed 7 bases and J shed 0 bases, with 10 bases lying between them. Looked up from germline, CDR1 is SGHTA and CDR2 is FQGNSA. The CDR3 is 14 amino acids. For the CDR3, the DNA is TGTGCCAGCAACATAGCAAGCTCCTACAATGAGCAGTTCTTC. Translation: CASNIASSYNEQFF.

The gene calls are TRBV20-1 and TRBJ2-3; 8 nucleotides agree with TRBD2. The V and J ends lost 0 bases and 5 bases, in that order; junction bases with no gene match: 7. The CDR3 sequence is 15 residues long. In germline, CDR1 is DFQATT, CDR2 SNEGSKA (reference sequence). CDR3 DNA: TGCAGTGCTAGAGATCCGGGGGGGCCGGGAGATACGCAGTATTTT. It specifies CSARDPGGPGDTQYF.

This clonotype was seen only a few times. V usage is TRBV7-2 and J usage is TRBJ2-7, with 7 bases that match TRBD1. Trimming at V came to 0 bases and at J to 3 bases, leaving 2 bases not matched to a gene. Germline V gives CDR1 SGHTA, CDR2 FQGNSA. The CDR3 totals 14 residues. The CDR3 is CASSLAGQIYEQYF. Written as DNA, the CDR3 is TGTGCCAGCAGCTTAGCGGGACAGATCTACGAGCAGTACTTC.

At least ten counts were recorded for this clonotype. The chain joins TRBV7-8 to TRBJ2-1; D gene ambiguous. Trimming took off 3 bases at V and 5 bases at J, with 8 bases between the two ends. CDR3 length equals 13 residues. Germline lookup yields CDR1 SGHVS and CDR2 FQNEAQ. This CDR3 is CASSLYGNNEQFF. In nucleotides, the CDR3 is TGTGCCAGCAGCTTGTACGGCAACAATGAGCAGTTCTTC. The full variable domain, completed using reference TRBV7-8 and TRBJ2-1, is GAGVSQSPRYKVAKRGQDVALRCDPISGHVSLFWYQQALGQGPEFLTYFQNEAQLDKSGLPSDRFFAERPEGSVSTLKIQRTQQEDSAVYLCASSLYGNNEQFFGPGTRLTVL.

This chain joins TRBV20-1 and TRBJ2-1, with D uncertain. The CDR3 totals 14 residues. With 3 bases removed from V and 4 bases from J, the gap between germline ends came to 13 bases. CDR1 is DFQATT and CDR2 is SNEGSKA in the germline V gene (reference sequence). Here the CDR3 DNA reads TGCAGTGCTAGTCCCCCCAATAAGTACAATGAGCAGTTCTTC. Translated, it gives CSASPPNKYNEQFF.

This clonotype was detected a few times. The V gene is TRBV20-1, the J gene TRBJ1-2, with D possibly TRBD1 on 6 matching bases. V lost 0 bases and J 3 bases, leaving 11 bases between the germline ends. Germline loops: CDR1 DFQATT, CDR2 SNEGSKA (reference sequence). This CDR3 has 14 residues. CDR3 nucleotide sequence: TGCAGTGCTAGAGATCCCAGGGGCGACTATGGCTACACCTTC. Translated, it gives CSARDPRGDYGYTF.

This sequence joins TRBV12-3 or TRBV12-4 and TRBJ1-5, with D unresolved. The CDR3 length is 14 residues. Trimming took off 0 bases at V and 4 bases at J, with 7 bases between the two ends. The CDR3 DNA reads as TGTGCCAGCAGTTTAGCCATGCGAAATCAGCCCCAGCATTTT. Its protein product is CASSLAMRNQPQHF.

In this sample, this clonotype turned up a few times. The CDR3 DNA reads as TGTGCCAGCAGCGCCGTCGGGGGAAGGCCTACCTACGAGCAGTACTTC. It translates to CASSAVGGRPTYEQYF. J is TRBJ2-7 and V is TRBV28; a possible D gene is TRBD2 (6 bases). V lost 6 bases, J lost 2 bases, and 20 bases lay in between. The CDR3 runs to 16 residues. CDR1 and CDR2 (germline): MDHEN, SYDVKM.